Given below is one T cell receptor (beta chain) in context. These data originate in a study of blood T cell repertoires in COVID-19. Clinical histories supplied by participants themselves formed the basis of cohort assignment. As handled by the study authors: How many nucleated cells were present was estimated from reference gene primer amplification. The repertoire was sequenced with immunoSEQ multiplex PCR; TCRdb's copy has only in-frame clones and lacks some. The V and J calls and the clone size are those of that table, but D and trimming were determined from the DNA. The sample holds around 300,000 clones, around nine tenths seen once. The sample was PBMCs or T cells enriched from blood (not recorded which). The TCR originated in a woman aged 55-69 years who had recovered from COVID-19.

The CDR3 region is CATSMVGAPLHF. The CDR3 region has the DNA TGTGCCACCAGCATGGTTGGAGCACCCCTCCACTTT. The rearrangement links TRBV15 to TRBJ1-6; D remains unclear. V dropped 4 bases and J dropped 11 bases, with 9 bases sitting between them. The CDR3 spans 12 residues. Looked up from germline, CDR1 is LNHNV and CDR2 is YYDKDF (reference sequence).